This is a list of T cell receptor beta chains from one sample in a study of blood T cell repertoires in COVID-19. Sequenced by immunoSEQ multiplex PCR; TCRdb stores in-frame clones only, minus some. The sample has 200,000 to 300,000 clones, around 80% seen once. Sequencing was done on a sample of peripheral blood. The receptors come from a woman at least 80 years old with acute or convalescent COVID-19. Both conserved end residues are trimmed from each CDR3. Size tells how often a clone was seen (once, few, many) or the class of an expanded clone, and some rows leave it out.

v_call	j_call	clone_size	cdr3_aa
TRBV5-1	TRBJ2-3	.	ASSLGRGGDTQY
TRBV3-1/TRBV3-2	TRBJ2-5	.	ASSRGHPWTQY
TRBV13	TRBJ1-1	.	ASSERGYTEAF
TRBV13	TRBJ2-1	few	ASSAGLNEQF
TRBV4-1	TRBJ2-3	.	ASSQISADTQY
TRBV24-1	TRBJ2-1	.	ATSDPGRGEQF
TRBV29-1	TRBJ2-5	once	SGAEGFISWTQY
TRBV7-8	TRBJ2-3	once	ASSLGGVTDTQY
TRBV5-1	TRBJ1-1	.	ASSLLAPGQGFFAF
TRBV6-5	TRBJ1-5	once	ASSRQGAGNQPQH
TRBV10-3	TRBJ2-2	.	AIRPGLDNTGELF
TRBV29-1	TRBJ1-1	.	SGDRGLNTEAF
TRBV12-3/TRBV12-4	TRBJ1-2	.	ASSPQGAVGYT
TRBV29-1	TRBJ2-5	.	SVEGAAGGPRETQY
TRBV11-2	TRBJ2-1	.	ASSLVVYNEQF
TRBV7-2	TRBJ2-1	.	ASSRGQGSYNEQF
TRBV27	TRBJ1-6	.	ASSLYGSPLH
TRBV5-6	TRBJ2-1	.	ASSLFSGNYNEQF
TRBV12-3/TRBV12-4	TRBJ1-2	few	ASRRWTGDGYT
TRBV5-4	TRBJ1-3	.	ASSSGQNPGNTIY
TRBV6-2/TRBV6-3	TRBJ1-5	few	ASSYLKRDRDQPQH
TRBV27	TRBJ2-5	.	ASSLRGGSLETQY
TRBV18	TRBJ2-1	.	ASSPPAAYSNEQF
TRBV5-8	TRBJ1-4	few	ASSLTGRNEKLF
TRBV5-1	TRBJ2-3	.	ASSYSPGQGSTDTQY
TRBV2	TRBJ1-1	once	ASSEGGTGGTEAF
TRBV5-6	TRBJ2-3	.	ASSLAGTGGDTQY
TRBV5-1	TRBJ2-3	few	ASSLSPGQGSTDTQY
TRBV7-3	TRBJ2-1	.	ASSLSGTSGYNEQF
TRBV19	TRBJ2-6	.	ASSADRGRTGANVLT
TRBV21-1	TRBJ2-1	.	ASSDWDNEQF
TRBV9	TRBJ2-2	once	ASSPLSGTGELF
TRBV5-1	TRBJ2-3	.	ASSLGGLAGTDTQY